Listed below are T cell receptor beta chains from one sample, sequenced in a study of spatial heterogeneity in lung cancer. Each CDR3 protein gets one entry after TCRdb re-called the 5' RACE reads with MiXCR. The data hold 7,500 to 10,000 distinct CDR3 sequences, with about a quarter observed a single time. The sample here was PBMCs, taken at follow-up. The receptors derive from a female donor with early-stage non-small cell lung cancer. Both conserved end residues are part of each CDR3. D genes are given only for firm matches. The size of a clone is reported for some rows only, either as once, few or many, or as a class for expanded clones.

clone_size	v_call	d_call	j_call	cdr3_aa	cdr3_nt
few	TRBV2	NA	TRBJ2-7	CASNTGVPYEQYF	TGTGCCAGCAATACGGGGGTGCCCTACGAGCAGTACTTC
NA	TRBV28	NA	TRBJ2-7	CASRGPSYEQYF	TGTGCCAGCAGGGGGCCCAGCTACGAGCAGTACTTC
NA	TRBV12-3/TRBV12-4	TRBD2	TRBJ2-7	CASSPSRRENSYEQYF	TGTGCCAGCAGCCCCTCGAGGCGGGAGAACTCCTACGAGCAGTACTTC
medium-sized	TRBV7-9	TRBD1	TRBJ1-2	CASSLDCRGQGYGYTF	TGTGCCAGCAGCTTAGATTGCAGGGGGCAAGGCTATGGCTACACCTTC
medium-sized	TRBV5-1	TRBD1	TRBJ2-5	CASSLQAGTGNGETQYF	TGCGCCAGCAGCTTGCAAGCCGGGACAGGGAACGGAGAGACCCAGTACTTC
few	TRBV20-1	NA	TRBJ1-6	CSARDGSRRNSPLHF	TGCAGTGCTAGAGATGGTAGCCGGAGAAATTCACCCCTCCACTTT
once	TRBV7-2	NA	TRBJ2-2	CASSLQRVNTGELFF	TGTGCCAGCAGCTTACAGCGGGTGAACACCGGGGAGCTGTTTTTT
NA	TRBV5-1	NA	TRBJ2-1	CASSSGGVKRDEQFF	TGCGCCAGCAGCTCCGGGGGTGTGAAGAGGGATGAGCAGTTCTTC
few	TRBV20-1	NA	TRBJ2-2	CSARDNQNTGELFF	TGCAGTGCTAGGGATAATCAGAACACCGGGGAGCTGTTTTTT
NA	TRBV29-1	TRBD1	TRBJ2-7	CSVYPGGYEQYF	TGCAGCGTTTATCCAGGGGGCTACGAGCAGTACTTC
NA	TRBV29-1	NA	TRBJ2-1	CSAHLYEQFF	TGCAGCGCGCATTTATATGAGCAGTTCTTC
few	TRBV29-1	NA	TRBJ2-1	CSATDNNEQFF	TGCAGCGCAACCGACAACAATGAGCAGTTCTTC
medium-sized	TRBV7-2	TRBD2	TRBJ2-7	CASSPGTSGTHEQYF	TGTGCCAGCAGCCCCGGGACTAGCGGGACCCACGAGCAGTACTTC
few	TRBV20-1	TRBD2	TRBJ2-6	CSGASGNSGANVLTF	TGCAGTGGGGCTAGCGGGAACTCTGGGGCCAACGTCCTGACTTTC
NA	TRBV10-3	NA	TRBJ2-3	CAISESSADTQYF	TGTGCCATCAGTGAGTCATCGGCCGATACGCAGTATTTT
few	TRBV5-1	TRBD1	TRBJ1-1	CASSPTGFREWTEAFF	TGCGCCAGCAGCCCGACAGGGTTTAGAGAATGGACTGAAGCTTTCTTT
NA	TRBV12-3/TRBV12-4	NA	TRBJ2-2	CASRLPSGYTGELFF	TGTGCCAGCAGGCTCCCCTCAGGGTACACCGGGGAGCTGTTTTTT
NA	TRBV11-2	NA	TRBJ1-1	CASSLRGAERNTEAFF	TGTGCCAGCAGCTTAAGGGGGGCCGAAAGGAACACTGAAGCTTTCTTT
NA	TRBV28	NA	TRBJ2-3	CASSLRSGKSTDTQYF	TGTGCCAGCAGTTTACGTTCGGGAAAAAGCACAGATACGCAGTATTTT
few	TRBV11-2	NA	TRBJ2-2	CASSRGTGELFF	TGTGCCAGCAGTCGGGGGACCGGGGAGCTGTTTTTT
few	TRBV7-6	NA	TRBJ2-1	CASSLQYGNEQFF	TGTGCCAGCAGCTTACAATACGGGAATGAGCAGTTCTTC
few	TRBV19	NA	TRBJ1-5	CASSVTGGEVDQPQHF	TGTGCCAGTAGTGTGACAGGCGGAGAGGTTGATCAGCCCCAGCATTTT
NA	TRBV7-8	NA	TRBJ2-1	CASSSGGGRAYNEQFF	TGTGCCAGCAGCTCAGGGGGCGGGAGGGCCTACAATGAGCAGTTCTTC
medium-sized	TRBV5-1	NA	TRBJ2-3	CASSPGGGTDTQYF	TGCGCCAGCAGCCCTGGCGGCGGCACAGATACGCAGTATTTT
medium-sized	TRBV5-1	NA	TRBJ2-1	CASSFTIGGENEQFF	TGCGCCAGCAGCTTCACTATTGGGGGAGAAAATGAGCAGTTCTTC
medium-sized	TRBV7-7	NA	TRBJ2-2	CASSPGTRNTGELFF	TGTGCTAGCAGCCCCGGGACCCGGAACACCGGGGAGCTGTTTTTT
NA	TRBV2	NA	TRBJ2-7	CASTWEVESYEQYF	TGTGCCAGCACCTGGGAGGTTGAGTCCTACGAGCAGTACTTC
NA	TRBV4-1	TRBD1	TRBJ2-1	CASSQVAGILGTVSYNEQFF	TGCGCCAGCAGCCAAGTCGCAGGTATATTGGGGACAGTCTCCTACAATGAGCAGTTCTTC
medium-sized	TRBV3-1	TRBD2	TRBJ2-1	CASSQEKVAGGDEQFF	TGTGCCAGCAGCCAAGAGAAGGTAGCGGGGGGCGATGAGCAGTTCTTC
NA	TRBV28	TRBD2	TRBJ2-5	CASSSGLAGAETQYF	TGTGCCAGCAGTTCCGGACTAGCGGGAGCAGAGACCCAGTACTTC
few	TRBV3-1	NA	TRBJ2-1	CASSQEGGVRKFF	TGTGCCAGCAGCCAAGAGGGAGGCGTAAGAAAGTTCTTC
few	TRBV28	NA	TRBJ2-7	CASTLGELAVEQYF	TGTGCCAGCACCCTGGGCGAACTAGCTGTGGAGCAGTACTTC
NA	TRBV28	NA	TRBJ1-5	CASSLSGTELYSNQPQHF	TGTGCCAGCAGTTTGTCCGGGACGGAACTTTATAGCAATCAGCCCCAGCATTTT
NA	TRBV29-1	NA	TRBJ2-1	CSVVGGSYNEQFF	TGCAGCGTGGTGGGGGGCTCCTACAATGAGCAGTTCTTC
medium-sized	TRBV5-1	TRBD2	TRBJ2-5	CASTGTSIEGETQYF	TGCGCCAGCACCGGGACTAGCATTGAGGGAGAGACCCAGTACTTC
NA	TRBV5-1	NA	TRBJ2-3	CASSLPRDRGDTQYF	TGCGCCAGCAGCTTACCCCGGGACCGAGGAGATACGCAGTATTTT
large	TRBV20-1	NA	TRBJ2-7	CSASGFPYEQYF	TGCAGTGCTAGTGGTTTCCCCTACGAGCAGTACTTC
NA	TRBV5-5	TRBD2	TRBJ2-7	CASSETSGSSYEQYF	TGTGCCAGCAGCGAAACTAGCGGGAGTTCCTACGAGCAGTACTTC
few	TRBV7-7	NA	TRBJ2-5	CASSTQGLKETQYF	TGTGCCAGCAGCACCCAAGGACTGAAAGAGACCCAGTACTTC
NA	TRBV11-2	TRBD1	TRBJ2-7	CASSLVTGEQYF	TGTGCCAGCAGCTTAGTGACAGGGGAGCAGTACTTC
NA	TRBV3-1	TRBD2	TRBJ2-2	CASSQDAGLAGGIGGELCF	TGTGCCAGCAGCCAAGACGCGGGACTAGCGGGAGGTATCGGCGGGGAGCTGTGTTTT
NA	TRBV7-8	TRBD1	TRBJ2-7	CASTRDRSSYEQYF	TGTGCCAGCACCCGGGACAGGAGCTCCTACGAGCAGTACTTC
NA	TRBV5-1	TRBD1	TRBJ1-1	CASRQQGNMNTEAFF	TGCGCCAGCAGACAACAGGGGAACATGAACACTGAAGCTTTCTTT
NA	TRBV20-1	TRBD1	TRBJ2-2	CSARSGGGTGSTGELFF	TGCAGTGCCCGTAGTGGCGGCGGGACAGGGTCCACCGGGGAGCTGTTTTTT
few	TRBV4-1	TRBD2	TRBJ2-7	CASSQGTSGPYEQYF	TGCGCCAGCAGCCAAGGGACTAGCGGCCCCTACGAGCAGTACTTC
NA	TRBV18	NA	TRBJ2-6	CASSPSRGANVLTF	TGTGCCAGCTCCCCCAGTAGGGGGGCCAACGTCCTGACTTTC
NA	TRBV7-3	TRBD1	TRBJ1-1	CASSRQGGSTEAFF	TGTGCCAGCAGCCGACAGGGGGGGAGCACTGAAGCTTTCTTT
few	TRBV5-1	NA	TRBJ2-1	CASSLGAYNEQFF	TGCGCCAGCAGCTTGGGGGCCTACAATGAGCAGTTCTTC
NA	TRBV6-5	NA	TRBJ2-1	CASSYSAGLSYNEQFF	TGTGCCAGCAGTTACTCGGCGGGCCTTTCCTACAATGAGCAGTTCTTC
few	TRBV15	NA	TRBJ2-1	CATGPGTASGEQFF	TGTGCCACTGGACCCGGGACCGCCTCCGGTGAGCAGTTCTTC
few	TRBV28	TRBD2	TRBJ2-7	CASSWRREGYEQYF	TGTGCCAGCAGTTGGCGGCGGGAGGGCTACGAGCAGTACTTC
medium-sized	TRBV20-1	TRBD1	TRBJ1-6	CSATRGQGVRGTSYNSPLHF	TGCAGTGCCACCAGAGGACAGGGAGTTCGAGGAACGTCCTATAATTCACCCCTCCACTTT
few	TRBV7-2	TRBD2	TRBJ2-3	CASSLAGTSGGADTQYF	TGTGCCAGCAGCTTAGCGGGGACTAGCGGAGGGGCGGATACGCAGTATTTT
few	TRBV30	NA	TRBJ1-5	CAWSVTGTTPNQPQHF	TGTGCCTGGAGTGTTACCGGGACAACCCCTAATCAGCCCCAGCATTTT
few	TRBV3-1	TRBD1	TRBJ1-3	CASRFGDRGLSGNTIYF	TGTGCCAGCAGGTTCGGAGACAGGGGCCTCTCTGGAAACACCATATATTTT